The rows below give T cell receptor beta chains drawn from one sample of a study of OX40 agonist ivuxolimab in advanced cancers. Produced via immunoSEQ multiplex PCR; TCRdb's table is partial and in-frame only. Among 28,000 or so clones listed, around nine tenths were seen once. The source material was CD4+ or CD8+ T cells sorted from blood, sampled in a trial of the OX40 agonist ivuxolimab. The origin of the receptors is an adult with an advanced solid tumor such as melanoma, head and neck, liver or kidney cancer. The CDR3 runs from the conserved cysteine through the conserved F or W. The D gene is left open where the match is weak. The size of a clone is reported for some rows only, either as once, few or many, or as a class for expanded clones.

TRBD2	TRBV11-3	.	TRBJ2-1	TGTGCCAGCAGCTTAGAGATACTAGCGGGAGGGCAGGAGCAGTTCTTC	CASSLEILAGGQEQFF
.	TRBV15	once	TRBJ2-3	TGTGCCACCAGCAGAGGGACAATCACAGATACGCAGTATTTT	CATSRGTITDTQYF
.	TRBV29-1	.	TRBJ2-5	TGCAGCGTATCCAGGGGAGGAGAGACCCAGTACTTC	CSVSRGGETQYF
TRBD2	TRBV13	.	TRBJ2-3	TGTGCCAGCAGCGAGACTAGCGGACCCACAGATACGCAGTATTTT	CASSETSGPTDTQYF
.	TRBV13	once	TRBJ2-7	TGTGCCAGCAGCTCCGGGACACCAACCTACGAGCAGTACTTC	CASSSGTPTYEQYF
.	TRBV6-5	.	TRBJ1-2	TGTGCCAGCAGGAAGGGCCTAGGCCCTAACTATGGCTACACCTTC	CASRKGLGPNYGYTF
.	TRBV6-1	.	TRBJ2-7	TGTGCCAGCAGTGATTACGGGGGGCAGGAGTACGAGCAGTACTTC	CASSDYGGQEYEQYF
TRBD2	TRBV7-2	.	TRBJ2-5	TGTGCCAGCAGGGGACTAGCGGGAGGGTTGGGGACCCAGTACTTC	CASRGLAGGLGTQYF
.	TRBV5-4	.	TRBJ2-1	TGTGCCAGCAGCTTCGGCTGGGCAGGGGATCTCAATGAGCAGTTCTTC	CASSFGWAGDLNEQFF
.	TRBV28	.	TRBJ2-3	TGTGCCAGCAGACCGGGCCCAAGCACAGATACGCAGTATTTT	CASRPGPSTDTQYF
TRBD1	TRBV6-5	once	TRBJ2-7	TGTGCCAGCAGGCTTTTACAGGGGGGTTCCTACGAGCAGTACTTC	CASRLLQGGSYEQYF
.	TRBV28	.	TRBJ2-7	TGTGCCAGCAGAATCTACGGAGCGTACGAGCAGTACTTC	CASRIYGAYEQYF
.	TRBV7-9	.	TRBJ2-1	TGTGCCAGCACCGCCCGACAGGACGACAATGAGCAGTTCTTC	CASTARQDDNEQFF
.	TRBV5-8	.	TRBJ1-4	TGTGCCAGCAGCCCCGGGACCGCTGAAAAACTGTTTTTT	CASSPGTAEKLFF
.	TRBV5-6	.	TRBJ2-6	TGTGCCAGCAGCGAGGAGGGACCACTGAGCTCTGGGGCCAACGTCCTGACTTTC	CASSEEGPLSSGANVLTF
TRBD1	TRBV5-1	.	TRBJ1-2	TGCGCCAGCAGCTTTTCGGACAGGAGCTATGGCTACACCTTC	CASSFSDRSYGYTF
.	TRBV10-3	.	TRBJ2-7	TGTGCCATCAGTGATGCCGGGACCTCCTACGAGCAGTACTTC	CAISDAGTSYEQYF
TRBD1	TRBV27	.	TRBJ2-7	TGTGCCAGCAGTTGGGGGACAGGGGACTACGAGCAGTACTTC	CASSWGTGDYEQYF
.	TRBV7-6	.	TRBJ1-2	TGTGCCAGCAGCCCATCAGGCTCTCCTCGATACTATGGCTACACCTTC	CASSPSGSPRYYGYTF
.	TRBV4-1	.	TRBJ1-4	TGCGCCAGCAGCCAAGGGCCGACTCCTGAAAAACTGTTTTTT	CASSQGPTPEKLFF
.	TRBV6-5	.	TRBJ2-1	TGTGCCAGCAGTCGAGAAGATCCCCATGAGCAGTTCTTC	CASSREDPHEQFF
.	TRBV11-2	.	TRBJ1-1	TGTGCCAGCAGCTTTTGGGACACTGAAGCTTTCTTT	CASSFWDTEAFF
TRBD1	TRBV19	.	TRBJ1-1	TGTGCCAGTAGTATATCAGGGGGGAACACTGAAGCTTTCTTT	CASSISGGNTEAFF
TRBD1	TRBV5-1	.	TRBJ2-3	TGCGCCAGCAGCTCCCTTCCACAGGGGGCCTCAGATACGCAGTATTTT	CASSSLPQGASDTQYF
TRBD2	TRBV10-1	.	TRBJ2-3	TGCGCCAGCAGTGAGTCACTAGCGGGCGCAGATACGCAGTATTTT	CASSESLAGADTQYF
TRBD2	TRBV4-3	once	TRBJ2-7	TGCGCCCTCGGGGGGGGATACGAGCAGTACTTC	CALGGGYEQYF
TRBD2	TRBV9	.	TRBJ2-7	TGTGCCAGCAGCCAAGAGGGGACTAGCGTCCACGAGCAGTACTTC	CASSQEGTSVHEQYF
.	TRBV9	.	TRBJ2-3	TGTGCCAGCAGCGTAGCTAGCACAGATACGCAGTATTTT	CASSVASTDTQYF
TRBD1	TRBV5-3	.	TRBJ1-4	TGTGCCAGAAGCTCAGGACAGGGGCCAACTAATGAAAAACTGTTTTTT	CARSSGQGPTNEKLFF
.	TRBV9	.	TRBJ2-5	TGTGCCAGCAGCGGCGTGGGGTTGGGAGAGACCCAGTACTTC	CASSGVGLGETQYF
.	TRBV6-5	once	TRBJ1-5	TGTGCCAGCTGGGAGGCAGAACATAGCAATCAGCCCCAGCATTTT	CASWEAEHSNQPQHF
.	TRBV11-3	.	TRBJ2-1	TGTGCCAGCAGCCTCCGGACGGCCCCAATTGGGAATGAGCAGTTCTTC	CASSLRTAPIGNEQFF
.	TRBV5-4	.	TRBJ1-5	TGTGCCAGCAGCCTGGACGGTTGGGGGGAGCAAGGCAATCAGCCCCAGCATTTT	CASSLDGWGEQGNQPQHF
TRBD1	TRBV19	once	TRBJ2-1	TGTGCCAGTAGTAATCTGAGGGGGCGGTTCTTC	CASSNLRGRFF
.	TRBV2	.	TRBJ2-1	TGTGCCAGCAGTGCTGAATACAATGAGCAGTTCTTC	CASSAEYNEQFF
TRBD1	TRBV4-1	.	TRBJ2-7	TGCGCCAGCAGCCACCTACAGGGGCAATACGAGCAGTACTTC	CASSHLQGQYEQYF
.	TRBV18	.	TRBJ2-3	TGTGCCAGCTCACCATCGACACAGAGGACAGATACGCAGTATTTT	CASSPSTQRTDTQYF
TRBD2	TRBV11-3	.	TRBJ2-4	TGTGCCAGCAGCTTATTAGGCGGGGGGGCTGACATTCAGTACTTC	CASSLLGGGADIQYF
.	TRBV11-3	.	TRBJ2-7	TGTGCCAGCAGCTTAGTTTGGAACGACTACGAGCAGTACTTC	CASSLVWNDYEQYF
.	TRBV6-5	.	TRBJ2-3	TGTGCCAGCAGTTCAGACCCTTATACGCAGTATTTT	CASSSDPYTQYF
.	TRBV6-6	.	TRBJ1-1	TGTGCCAGCAGTGACACAGGGATCATGAACACTGAAGCTTTCTTT	CASSDTGIMNTEAFF
TRBD1	TRBV5-4	.	TRBJ2-3	TGTGCCAGCAGCTTACCGGGACAGGGGCCAGATACGCAGTATTTT	CASSLPGQGPDTQYF
TRBD2	TRBV10-3	.	TRBJ2-1	TGTGCCATCAACCCTAGCGGGGGGGGCCACAATGAGCAGTTCTTC	CAINPSGGGHNEQFF
TRBD1	TRBV6-1	.	TRBJ1-3	TGTGCCAGCAGTGACGGGACAGGGATGGGTGGAAACACCATATATTTT	CASSDGTGMGGNTIYF
.	TRBV7-9	.	TRBJ2-6	TGTGCCAGCCCCCCCCAGGCGGGGAACGCCAACGTCCTGACTTTC	CASPPQAGNANVLTF
TRBD2	TRBV4-3	.	TRBJ2-2	TGCGCCAGCAGCCAAGATTCCTGGGGACTAGTGAACACCGGGGAGCTGTTTTTT	CASSQDSWGLVNTGELFF
TRBD1	TRBV27	.	TRBJ2-3	TGTGCCAGCAGTTCCTGGGACAGGGCAGATACGCAGTATTTT	CASSSWDRADTQYF
TRBD2	TRBV4-3	.	TRBJ2-3	TGCGCCAGCAGCCCAATAAGCGGGGGGGCGGATACGCAGTATTTT	CASSPISGGADTQYF
.	TRBV4-2	.	TRBJ2-7	TGTGCCAGCAGCCAAGAAGGGGGAGCGGGGACGAGCTCCTACGAGCAGTACTTC	CASSQEGGAGTSSYEQYF
.	TRBV6-1	.	TRBJ1-2	TGTGCCAGCAGACCTCTACTGGGGGGCGCGAATGGCTACACCTTC	CASRPLLGGANGYTF
.	TRBV10-3	.	TRBJ1-1	TGTGCCATCAGGGTGGACGCGAACACTGAAGCTTTCTTT	CAIRVDANTEAFF
.	TRBV5-1	.	TRBJ2-3	TGCGCCAGCAGCTTGGGGGGCAGGCCAAGCACAGATACGCAGTATTTT	CASSLGGRPSTDTQYF